Listed here are 17 T cell receptor beta chains from one sample, sequenced in a study of blood T cell repertoires in COVID-19. The repertoire was sequenced with immunoSEQ multiplex PCR; TCRdb's copy has only in-frame clones and lacks some. The repertoire holds about 200,000 clones, 86% seen once, with 4.5% to 6.5% in the top ten. Sample: PBMCs or T cells enriched from blood (not recorded which). The receptors shown here come from a man between 40 and 49 years old with acute COVID-19.

The chain has TRBV24-1 and TRBJ2-1, with D possibly matching TRBD2 (5 bases). Germline CDR1 KGHDR, CDR2 SFDVKD. Trimming left V 9 bases short and J 6 bases short, with 20 bases between. The CDR3 extends over 15 amino acids. This CDR3 reads CATSVGLSEVNEQFF. The CDR3 DNA reads TGTGCCACCTCGGTAGGGCTATCGGAGGTCAATGAGCAGTTCTTC.

The chain uses TRBV9 and TRBJ2-7; 15 positions agree with TRBD2. This CDR3 is built from 15 residues. V trimming: 0 bases; J trimming: 6 bases; junction bases outside the gene matches: 1. Germline lookup yields CDR1 SGDLS and CDR2 YYNGEE. CDR3 nucleotides: TGTGCCAGCAGCGTAGAGGGACTAGCGGGAGGCGAGCAGTACTTC. Protein: CASSVEGLAGGEQYF.

This rearrangement joins TRBV2 to TRBJ1-1; TRBD1 aligns across 8 bases. Germline CDR1 and CDR2: SNHLY and FYNNEI. The CDR3 contains 14 residues. The ends lost 8 bases at V and 4 bases at J; junction bases unmatched: 9. The chain's CDR3 is CASLLAGGLTEAFF. CDR3 nucleotides: TGTGCCAGCTTACTGGCAGGGGGCCTCACTGAAGCTTTCTTT.

J is TRBJ1-5 and V is TRBV2; perhaps TRBD1 as D (6 bases). Looked up from germline, CDR1 is SNHLY and CDR2 is FYNNEI. CDR3 length: 15 amino acids. V was shortened by 6 bases and J by 2 bases, with 14 bases between the two germline ends. CDR3 nucleotide sequence: TGTGCCAGCAGACCCCCAGGGGTCGGCAATCAGCCCCAGCATTTT. It translates to CASRPPGVGNQPQHF.

The CDR3 DNA is TGTGCCAGCAGTGTGGGAGGGAACGATAGTGGCTACACCTTC. Translation gives CASSVGGNDSGYTF. The V gene is TRBV2, the J gene TRBJ1-2, with D hard to call. The CDR3 has 14 amino acids. CDR1 and CDR2 (germline): SNHLY, FYNNEI. The ends were cut back, 4 bases at V and 7 bases at J, with 16 bases in the middle.

The genes are TRBV6-5 and TRBJ2-1, with a possible D match to TRBD1 (6 bases). Germline CDR1 reads MNHEY; CDR2 reads SVGAGI. With 6 bases removed from V and 10 bases from J, the gap between germline ends came to 22 bases. This CDR3 is 15 amino acids long. DNA for the CDR3: TGTGCCAGCAGGGGATTACGAGGGGGTGTTGACGAGCAGTTCTTC. Translating it yields CASRGLRGGVDEQFF.

The gene calls are TRBV3-1 (or the pseudogene TRBV3-2) and TRBJ1-1; perhaps TRBD1 as D (6 bases). The CDR3 sequence is 12 residues long. V lost 3 bases and J 8 bases, leaving 10 bases between the germline ends. In germline, CDR1 is LGHDT, CDR2 YNNKEL (reference sequence). The CDR3 here is CASSHRTAEAFF. CDR3 in DNA: TGTGCCAGCAGCCACCGGACAGCCGAAGCTTTCTTT.

The chain combines TRBV5-4 with TRBJ2-7; weak D call: TRBD2 (5 bases). The CDR3 consists of 14 residues. Per germline, CDR1 SGHNT and CDR2 YYREEE (reference sequence). V lost 0 bases, J lost 4 bases, and 11 bases lay in between. The CDR3 region is CASSLAGSRYEQYF. CDR3 nucleotides: TGTGCCAGCAGCTTGGCTGGGAGTAGGTACGAGCAGTACTTC.

The CDR3 sequence is CASSRQGLYEQYF. The CDR3 nucleotides read TGTGCCAGCAGTCGGCAGGGGTTGTACGAGCAGTACTTC. The gene calls are TRBV27 and TRBJ2-7, with TRBD1 as a possible D gene (6 bases). Germline CDR1 is MNHEY and CDR2 is SMNVEV (reference sequence). The length of the CDR3 is 13 residues. V lost 5 bases and J lost 4, with 12 bases in between.

The genes are TRBV4-1 and TRBJ2-5; TRBD2 agrees at 9 bases. The CDR3 is 16 amino acids. Germline V CDR1 and CDR2: MGHRA, YSYEKL. Trimming removed 0 bases from V and 4 bases from J; junction bases left unmatched: 6. CDR3 loop: CASSQDLAGGRETQYF. DNA for the CDR3: TGCGCCAGCAGCCAAGATCTGGCGGGAGGGCGAGAGACCCAGTACTTC.

J is TRBJ2-7 and V is TRBV7-6; 11 bases are a match to TRBD1. The CDR3 has 13 residues. J was trimmed by 6 bases and V by 6 bases; bases with no gene match: 4. CDR1 is SGHVS and CDR2 is FNYEAQ in the germline V gene. The CDR3 region has the DNA TGTGCCAGCAGACGGGGGACAGGGGGCGAGCAGTACTTC. Amino acid sequence: CASRRGTGGEQYF.

The rearrangement uses TRBV6-2 or TRBV6-3 and TRBJ2-1; tentative D call: TRBD2 (6 bases). This CDR3 spans 14 amino acids. Germline V gives CDR1 MNHEY, CDR2 SVGEGT. Trimming took off 4 bases at V and 5 bases at J, with 12 bases between the two ends. The CDR3 bases are TGTGCCAGCAGTTTGGCGGGACTTAACAATGAGCAGTTCTTC. This gives the protein CASSLAGLNNEQFF.

The rearrangement links TRBV7-7 to TRBJ2-3, with 7 nucleotides matching TRBD2. The CDR3 is 14 residues long. Losses at the gene ends were 2 bases for V and 5 bases for J; bases not matched to a gene: 4. Looked up from germline, CDR1 is SSHAT and CDR2 is FNYEAQ (reference sequence). The CDR3, as DNA: TGTGCCAGCAGCTTACGTAGCGGGCAAGATACGCAGTATTTT. Translating it yields CASSLRSGQDTQYF.

The CDR3, as DNA: TGTGCCACCAGTGATAGGGACACCCAAGAGACCCAGTACTTC. Residues: CATSDRDTQETQYF. The chain is built from TRBV24-1 and TRBJ2-5; possible D gene TRBD1, 6 bases. The CDR3 is 14 residues long. Trimming cost V 3 bases and J 1 base, with 8 bases left between them. CDR1 and CDR2 (germline): KGHDR, SFDVKD.

V usage is TRBV10-3 and J usage is TRBJ2-2; 7 positions match TRBD1. Trimming at V came to 4 bases and at J to 4 bases, leaving 6 bases not matched to a gene. This CDR3 spans 15 amino acids. CDR1 is ENHRY and CDR2 is SYGVKD in the germline V gene. CDR3 amino acids: CAISASTGPTGELFF. CDR3 nucleotides: TGTGCCATCAGTGCCTCGACAGGGCCCACCGGGGAGCTGTTTTTT.

The chain employs TRBV3-1 (or the pseudogene TRBV3-2) and TRBJ2-1; 9 nucleotides line up with TRBD2. The V segment lost 3 bases and the J segment 1 base; nucleotides outside the gene matches: 1. The CDR3 length is 15 residues. CDR1 LGHDT and CDR2 YNNKEL come from the germline V gene (reference sequence). The CDR3 bases are TGTGCCAGCAGCCACCTAGCGGGGTCCTACAATGAGCAGTTCTTC. It yields the protein CASSHLAGSYNEQFF.

There are a few counts of this clone. The chain couples TRBV15 to TRBJ2-7; 8 nucleotides align to TRBD1. Looked up from germline, CDR1 is LNHNV and CDR2 is YYDKDF (reference sequence). The CDR3 sequence is 13 residues long. V was clipped by 5 bases and J by 5 bases; unmatched bases: 5. The CDR3 coding sequence is TGTGCCACCAGCCCAAGACAGGGGCACGAGCAGTACTTC. It is translated as CATSPRQGHEQYF.